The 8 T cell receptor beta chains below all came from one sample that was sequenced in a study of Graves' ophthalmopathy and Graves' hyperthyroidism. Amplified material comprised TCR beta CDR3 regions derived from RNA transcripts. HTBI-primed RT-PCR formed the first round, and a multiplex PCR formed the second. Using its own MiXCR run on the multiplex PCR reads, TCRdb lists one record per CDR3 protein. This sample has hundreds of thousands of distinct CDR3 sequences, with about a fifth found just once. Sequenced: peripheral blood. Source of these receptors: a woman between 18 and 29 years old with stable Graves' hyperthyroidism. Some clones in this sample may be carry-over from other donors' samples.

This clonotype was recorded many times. The CDR3 DNA reads as TGTGCCAGCAGTTTGGGTAGGGATACACCCCTCCACTTT. Residues: CASSLGRDTPLHF. The chain joins TRBV27 to TRBJ1-6; D call uncertain. The CDR3 extends over 13 amino acids. The germline gives CDR1 MNHEY, CDR2 SMNVEV (reference sequence). V was shortened by 3 bases and J by 11 bases, with 11 bases between the two germline ends.

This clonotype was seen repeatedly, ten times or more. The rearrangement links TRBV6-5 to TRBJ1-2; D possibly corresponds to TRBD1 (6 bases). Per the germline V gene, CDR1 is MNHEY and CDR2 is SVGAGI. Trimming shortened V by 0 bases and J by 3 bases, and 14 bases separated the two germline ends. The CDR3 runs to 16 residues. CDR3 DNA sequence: TGTGCCAGCAGTTACTCGAGTACAGGGAAGGACTATGGCTACACCTTC. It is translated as CASSYSSTGKDYGYTF.

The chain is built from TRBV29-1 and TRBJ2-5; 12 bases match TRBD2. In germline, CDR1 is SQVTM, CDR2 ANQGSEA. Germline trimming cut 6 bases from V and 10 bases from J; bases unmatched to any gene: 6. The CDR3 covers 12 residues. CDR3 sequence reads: CSVRTSGIDQYF. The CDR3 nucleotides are TGCAGCGTCCGGACTAGCGGGATCGACCAGTACTTC.

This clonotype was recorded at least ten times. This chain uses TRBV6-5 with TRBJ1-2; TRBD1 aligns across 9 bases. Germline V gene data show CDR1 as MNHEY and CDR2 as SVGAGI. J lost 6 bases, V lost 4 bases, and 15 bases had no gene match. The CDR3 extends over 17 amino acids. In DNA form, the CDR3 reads TGTGCCAGCAGTTCCGTCGCCAGGACAGGGGCGATACATGGCTACACCTTC. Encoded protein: CASSSVARTGAIHGYTF.

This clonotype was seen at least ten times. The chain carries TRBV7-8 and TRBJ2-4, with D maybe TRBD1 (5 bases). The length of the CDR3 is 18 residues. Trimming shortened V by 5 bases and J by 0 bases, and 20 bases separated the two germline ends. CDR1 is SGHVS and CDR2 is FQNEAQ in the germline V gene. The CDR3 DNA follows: TGTGCCAGCAGCGCTCGGGCCAGGGAAGAAATAGCCAAAAACATTCAGTACTTC. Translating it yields CASSARAREEIAKNIQYF.

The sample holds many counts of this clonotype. Here the CDR3 reads CSAISTNYGYTF. CDR3 coding DNA: TGCAGTGCTATTTCAACTAACTATGGCTACACCTTC. The V and J genes are TRBV20-1 and TRBJ1-2; no clear D gene. Germline loops: CDR1 DFQATT, CDR2 SNEGSKA (reference sequence). This CDR3 is 12 amino acids long. The V gene lost 4 bases and the J gene lost 0 bases, with 6 bases spanning the gap.

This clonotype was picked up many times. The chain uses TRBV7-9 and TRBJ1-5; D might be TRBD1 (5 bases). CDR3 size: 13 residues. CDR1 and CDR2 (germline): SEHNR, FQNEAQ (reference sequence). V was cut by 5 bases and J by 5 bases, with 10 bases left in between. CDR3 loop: CASSHGADQPQHF. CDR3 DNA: TGTGCCAGCAGCCATGGGGCTGATCAGCCCCAGCATTTT.

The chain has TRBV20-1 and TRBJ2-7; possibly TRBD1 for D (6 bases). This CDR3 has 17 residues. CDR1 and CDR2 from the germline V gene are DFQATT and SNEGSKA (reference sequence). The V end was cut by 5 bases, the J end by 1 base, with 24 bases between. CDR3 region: CSAAPVEPGHHSYEQYF. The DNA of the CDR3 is TGCAGTGCTGCCCCGGTTGAACCGGGACACCATTCCTACGAGCAGTACTTC.